This TCR beta chain emerged from a study of human T cells and chemical hapten exposure. Study in general: 2% DPC applied to a 2 cm by 2 cm arm area sensitized donors. Study-wide findings and caveats: Significantly greater numbers of large CDR3 similarity clusters came from expanded TCRs than from controls.

In germline, CDR1 is SGHRS, CDR2 YFSETQ. With 4 bases clipped from V and 6 bases from J, the junction kept 4 bases outside the gene matches. The CDR3 runs to 12 residues. Single cDNA molecules in the library carried unique molecular identifiers attached during preparation. As handled by the study authors: Individual samples carried between about 23,224 and 750,000 TCRs, with 95,638 as the median. MiXCR, run by TCRdb on the RACE reads, gives a single entry per CDR3 protein. The V and J calls were not made by the authors but by TCRdb's processing. The table records tens of thousands of distinct CDR3 sequences, approximately 12% of them present only once. This clonotype has ten or more counts. Its antigen is undetermined. Time point meaning: pre-sensitization, week 0. Treatment reported: therapeutic diphenylcyclopropenone sensitization with weekly scalp DPC. Whole blood that had not been fractionated was the source of extracted total RNA.

The sequences come from whole blood, collected in connection with sensitization to the hapten diphenylcyclopropenone (DPC). The genes are TRBV5-1 and TRBJ2-7, with 7 bases that match TRBD1. This TCR came from a woman in her thirties or forties with alopecia areata. Some clones in this sample may be carry-over from other donors' samples. The CDR3 sequence is CASSRTGAEQYF. CDR3 sequence (DNA): TGCGCCAGCAGCCGCACAGGGGCCGAGCAGTACTTC.